The clone carrying this T cell receptor beta chain appeared a few times. The sample belongs to a study of T cells after yellow fever vaccination. Study-wide results and limits: Primary-vaccination clones mostly resurfaced post-booster (just under 98% CD4, more than 85% CD8).

By 5'RACE template switching, TCR cDNA was produced, with a universal primer site and UMIs added in the process. From the 5' RACE reads, TCRdb called clonotypes with MiXCR, one entry per CDR3 protein. The sample yields around 88,000 distinct CDR3 sequences, approximately 12% seen once. The sequence derives from a man aged 18 to 30 who received the YFV17D yellow fever vaccine. The input for sequencing was CD8+ T cells not binding an NS4B(214-222) dextramer, sorted from PBMCs, taken approximately 20 days after the first yellow fever vaccination.

This chain's CDR3 is CASSQTSGTPPSTDTQYF. The CDR3 DNA sequence: TGCGCCAGCAGCCAAACTAGCGGTACCCCCCCTAGCACAGATACGCAGTATTTT. The chain carries TRBV4-1 and TRBJ2-3; 8 bases fit TRBD2. The CDR3 is 18 residues long. The V gene's germline CDR1 is MGHRA and CDR2 YSYEKL. V was clipped by 2 bases and J by 0 bases; unmatched bases: 10.